One sample yielded the 30 T cell receptor beta chains listed below, sequenced in a study of tumor-infiltrating lymphocytes in primary liver carcinoma. The tissue used was unsorted bulk material of about 20-33 mg. RNA and DNA were co-extracted from it with the AllPrep DNA/RNA mini kit. cDNA specific to TCR beta was made from 450 to 500 ng of total RNA, with a constant-region primer employed for priming. Three nested multiplex PCR rounds, a slightly modified ARM-PCR, produced the libraries for TCR beta. The opening two PCR rounds, about 11 cycles each, paired TRBV1-TRBV30 forward primers with a C-beta reverse primer. Using its own MiXCR run on the multiplex PCR reads, TCRdb lists one record per CDR3 protein. The repertoire includes 90,000 to 110,000 distinct CDR3 sequences, approximately 80% of them detected once, and about 20% sits in the top ten. The sequenced sample consisted of liver tumor tissue from sampling region 3. Subset indicated: tumor region T3, left-lateral pole. These receptors were obtained from a man in his forties or fifties with primary liver carcinoma and hepatitis B virus infection.

In this sample, this clonotype turned up a few times. The chain employs TRBV10-2 and TRBJ2-2; weak D call: TRBD2 (5 bases). V was shortened by 10 bases and J by 3 bases, with 12 bases between the two germline ends. The CDR3 contains 13 residues. Germline CDR1 reads WSHSY; CDR2 reads SAAADI. This chain's CDR3 is CANKSGYTGELFF. CDR3 DNA: TGCGCCAATAAGAGCGGTTACACCGGGGAGCTGTTTTTT.

On this clonotype itself: The junction shows a germline mismatch at one end, possibly a read error. The rearrangement joins TRBV6-5 to TRBJ1-2; D possibly corresponds to TRBD1 (5 bases). The CDR3 is 14 amino acids. The germline gives CDR1 MNHEY, CDR2 SVGAGI. In nucleotides, the CDR3 is TGTGCCAGCAGCCCTGGGAGGGGCGGCTATGGCTACGCCTTC. Its protein is CASSPGRGGYGYAF.

As concerns this clonotype: At one end the junction does not follow the germline gene, possibly because of a read error. The chain joins TRBV6-1 to TRBJ2-6, with D perhaps TRBD1 (6 bases). This CDR3 has 17 residues. CDR1 is MNHNS and CDR2 is SASEGT in the germline V gene. The CDR3 region is CASSARDTISGANVMTF. Written as DNA, the CDR3 is TGTGCCAGCAGCGCCCGGGACACAATCTCTGGGGCCAACGTCATGACTTTC.

As regards this clonotype: An end of the junction does not agree with germline; a read error may underlie this. The rearrangement uses TRBV7-9 and TRBJ2-1, with 7 bases matching TRBD2. This CDR3 region has 14 residues. From germline, CDR1 is SEHNR and CDR2 FQNEAQ (reference sequence). CDR3 DNA sequence: TGTGCGGGCAGCTTGGGAGGGATCAACTATGAACAGTTCTTC. Its protein is CAGSLGGINYEQFF.

A word on this clonotype: A read error may account for a junction end that differs from germline. The chain recombines TRBV5-4 with TRBJ2-1, with D uncertain. The germline V gene encodes CDR1 SGHNT and CDR2 YYREEE (reference sequence). The CDR3 runs 13 residues. In DNA form, the CDR3 reads TGTGCCAGCAGCTTGGGGCAGTACATTGAGCAGTTATTC. This gives the protein CASSLGQYIEQLF.

As concerns this clonotype: The junction and the germline gene differ at one end; a read error may be behind it. The rearrangement joins TRBV6-2 or TRBV6-3 to TRBJ2-7, with 8 bases fitting TRBD2. Gene TRBJ2-1 matches the end of the DNA better, so the J call may be wrong. The CDR3 length is 14 residues. The V gene's germline CDR1 is MNHEY and CDR2 SVGEGT. CDR3 region: CTSSSLLADYEQFF. CDR3 coding DNA: TGTACCAGCAGCTCCCTACTAGCGGACTACGAGCAGTTCTTC.

Comment on this clonotype: A read error is likely, as this CDR3 ends without the conserved phenylalanine or tryptophan. The rearrangement joins TRBV6-1 to TRBJ2-1, with TRBD1 matching 9 bases. The CDR3 runs 15 residues. Per germline, CDR1 MNHNS and CDR2 SASEGT. The CDR3 sequence is CASSETGGMYNEQFL. The CDR3, as DNA: TGCGCCAGCAGTGAGACAGGGGGTATGTACAATGAGCAGTTCTTG.

This CDR3 is CASSSEGNTGELFF. The CDR3 nucleotides are TGTGCCAGCAGTTCAGAAGGGAACACCGGGGAGCTGTTTTTT. The rearrangement links TRBV28 to TRBJ2-2; D ambiguous. CDR3 size: 14 residues. Germline CDR1 and CDR2: MDHEN and SYDVKM. V lost 4 bases and J 1 base, leaving 7 bases between the germline ends.

About this clonotype: The CDR3 carries no conserved terminal phenylalanine or tryptophan, so it likely arises from a read error. This chain connects TRBV29-1 to TRBJ2-5, with TRBD1 matching over 8 bases. V was clipped by 8 bases and J by 4 bases; unmatched bases: 6. Per germline, CDR1 SQVTM and CDR2 ANQGSEA. This CDR3 has 12 amino acids. In DNA, the CDR3 is TGCAGCTTGTGGGACAGGAGAGAGACCCAGTACTTA. Translating it yields CSLWDRRETQYL.

In the case of this clonotype: Lacking the conserved final phenylalanine or tryptophan, this CDR3 likely reflects a read error. The J gene is TRBJ2-1, the V gene TRBV6-6; no clear D. Trimming stripped 2 bases from V and 1 base from J, with 9 bases between. In germline, CDR1 is MNHNY, CDR2 SVGAGI (reference sequence). CDR3 length: 15 amino acids. CDR3 sequence (DNA): TGTGCCAGCAGTTACCCGACTGGTTCCTACAATGAGCAGTTCTTA. Translation: CASSYPTGSYNEQFL.

Comments on this clonotype: This may stem from a read error, because a much larger clone lies one nucleotide away. The CDR3 spells CASSLVSDTETFF. CDR3 bases: TGTGCCAGCAGCTTAGTATCGGACACTGAAACTTTCTTT. The rearrangement joins TRBV7-9 to TRBJ1-1; possible D gene TRBD1, 5 bases. Germline-derived CDR1 and CDR2 are SEHNR and FQNEAQ (reference sequence). The CDR3 sequence is 13 residues long.

The chain is built from TRBV11-2 and TRBJ1-6, with D unclear. Trimming removed 4 bases from V and 18 bases from J, with 19 bases in between. This CDR3 contains 13 residues. CDR1 and CDR2 from the germline V gene are SGHAT and FQNNGV. The DNA of the CDR3 is TGTGCCAGCAGCTCCGACTTGGGTTCACCTCCCCACTTT. This codes for CASSSDLGSPPHF.

With respect to this clonotype: Germline is not matched at one junction end, which may reflect a read error. The V gene is TRBV30, the J gene TRBJ2-2, with D perhaps TRBD1 (6 bases). This CDR3 has 17 amino acids. Germline CDR1 and CDR2: GTSNPN and SVGIG (reference sequence). The CDR3 coding sequence is TGTGCCTTGAGTGGAAAGCCGGGACATACGAACACCGGGGAGCTGTTTTTT. Its translation is CALSGKPGHTNTGELFF.

The genes are TRBV6-6 and TRBJ2-7; D is perhaps TRBD1 (6 bases). Germline loops: CDR1 MNHNY, CDR2 SVGAGI (reference sequence). The CDR3 is 19 amino acids. V lost 9 bases and J lost 5, with 35 bases in between. CDR3 nucleotides: TGTGCCAGTAGTAAACTCAACAGGGTTAGGGTCCAGAGCCGCCACGAGCAGTACTTC. Translation: CASSKLNRVRVQSRHEQYF.

Comments on this clonotype: One junction end does not reproduce the germline sequence, and a read error may be involved. V and J are TRBV29-1 and TRBJ2-5; D is perhaps TRBD1 (6 bases). The V gene's germline CDR1 is SQVTM and CDR2 ANQGSEA. This CDR3 comprises 14 residues. The CDR3 DNA follows: TGCAGCCTTAGGACAGCATCGTTTCAAGAGACCCAGTTTTTC. This encodes CSLRTASFQETQFF. Based on the CDR3 plus reference TRBV29-1 and TRBJ2-5, the full variable domain is SAVISQKPSRDICQRGTSLTIQCQVDSQVTMMFWYRQQPGQSLTLIATANQGSEATYESGFVIDKFPISRPNLTFSTLTVSNMSPEDSSIYLCSLRTASFQETQFFGPGTRLLVL.

On this clonotype itself: Mismatch with germline at one junction end may stem from a read error. The DNA of the CDR3 is TGTGGCAGCAGCACGGGCAGGGGGCGCCCCGGTGAGCTGTTTTTT. Translating gives CGSSTGRGRPGELFF. The chain carries TRBV12-3 or TRBV12-4 and TRBJ2-2; 8 bases fit TRBD1. This CDR3 comprises 15 residues.

Notes on this clonotype: A read error may produce the germline difference seen at one junction end. The CDR3 DNA is TGTGCCAACAGGCCACTACAGGCCGAGCAGTATTTC. As protein: CANRPLQAEQYF. The rearrangement uses TRBV28 and TRBJ2-7, with a weak D call TRBD1 (5 bases). The CDR3 runs 12 residues. Germline CDR1 and CDR2: MDHEN and SYDVKM. The full variable domain, with the rest looked up from reference TRBV28 and TRBJ2-7, is DVKVTQSSRYLVKRTGEKVFLECVQDMDHENMFWYRQDPGLGLRLIYFSYDVKMKEKGDIPEGYSVSREKKERFSLILESASTNQTSMYLCANRPLQAEQYFGPGTRLTVT.

Worth noting for this clonotype: One end of the junction is discordant with germline, which a read error may explain. The chain recombines TRBV6-2 or TRBV6-3 with TRBJ2-7; 15 positions agree with TRBD2. The CDR3 totals 18 residues. Per germline, CDR1 MNHEY and CDR2 SVGEGT. The CDR3 DNA sequence: TGTGCCAACAGTTTATCGAGGACTAGCGGGAGGGCCCTGTACGAGCAGTACTTC. Its protein product is CANSLSRTSGRALYEQYF.

Written as DNA, the CDR3 is TGTGCCAGCAGCTTGATTATAGGAGCGGGATTATTGGAGCAGTACTTC. This encodes CASSLIIGAGLLEQYF. The chain links TRBV5-5 to TRBJ2-7; TRBD2 aligns across 7 bases. The V gene's germline CDR1 is SGHKS and CDR2 YYEKEE (reference sequence). CDR3 length equals 16 residues. The V and J ends lost 1 base and 7 bases, in that order; junction bases with no gene match: 14.

On this clonotype itself: Because it lacks the conserved phenylalanine or tryptophan at the end, this CDR3 is likely a read error. The chain couples TRBV29-1 to TRBJ1-1, with TRBD1 as a possible D gene (5 bases). The germline V gene has CDR1 SQVTM and CDR2 ANQGSEA. This CDR3 is 12 amino acids long. The CDR3 sequence: CRVITGGTEAFS. The CDR3, as DNA: TGCAGAGTGATAACGGGGGGCACTGAAGCTTTCTCT.

As to this clonotype: This may stem from a read error, because a much larger clone lies one nucleotide away. The CDR3 loop is CTTSDSGQGLHEQFF. CDR3 nucleotide sequence: TGTACCACCAGTGACTCGGGACAGGGCTTGCATGAGCAGTTCTTC. The J gene is TRBJ2-1, the V gene TRBV24-1; TRBD1 aligns across 9 bases. The CDR3 loop spans 15 amino acids. Germline V gene data show CDR1 as KGHDR and CDR2 as SFDVKD.

The rearrangement links TRBV11-2 to TRBJ2-4; D gene unclear. The CDR3 loop spans 15 amino acids. V lost 7 bases to trimming and J lost 0 bases, with 13 bases between them. The germline CDR1 and CDR2 sequences are SGHAT and FQNNGV. The CDR3 loop is CASTTLVVAKNIQYF. In DNA form, the CDR3 reads TGTGCCAGCACCACTTTAGTGGTAGCCAAAAACATTCAGTACTTC.

The V and J genes are TRBV5-1 and TRBJ1-1; no clear D gene. Trimming stripped 4 bases from V and 2 bases from J, with 15 bases between. The CDR3 is made up of 15 amino acids. Germline V lookup: CDR1 SGHRS, CDR2 YFSETQ. CDR3 sequence reads: CASSTLAWSNTEAFF. For the CDR3, the DNA is TGCGCCAGCAGCACCTTGGCATGGAGCAACACTGAAGCTTTCTTT.

V usage is TRBV21-1 and J usage is TRBJ2-7; the table gives TRBD1 as D, unverified against the DNA. TRBV21-1 is shown as a pseudogene. This CDR3 contains 17 residues. The DNA of the CDR3 is TGTGCCAGCAACCGAACTCCCTCGGGGACAGTGGCGCACGAGCAGTACTTC. This codes for CASNRTPSGTVAHEQYF.

The rearrangement joins TRBV29-1 to TRBJ2-5; unclear D gene. The CDR3 length is 12 residues. The germline V gene encodes CDR1 SQVTM and CDR2 ANQGSEA. Between the trimmed V and J ends, which lost 7 bases and 5 bases, there was a span of 14 bases. CDR3 in amino acids: CSDFTSGETQYF. In DNA form, the CDR3 reads TGCAGCGATTTTACCTCTGGGGAGACCCAGTACTTC.

This clonotype was picked up one time. At one of its ends the junction is not consistent with the germline gene, which may arise from a read error. The V gene is TRBV12-3 or TRBV12-4, the J gene TRBJ2-7; TRBD1 matches 7 bases. The CDR3 runs 15 residues. Here the CDR3 DNA reads TGTGCCAGCAGACTTGGACAGGACGGGTGCCACGATCAGTACTTC. This gives the protein CASRLGQDGCHDQYF.

This clonotype was counted ten times or more. CDR3: CASSLATGGGYTF. CDR3 in DNA: TGTGCCAGCAGCTTAGCGACAGGGGGCGGCTACACCTTC. The J gene is TRBJ1-2, the V gene TRBV7-9; 10 bases fit TRBD1. The V and J ends lost 0 bases and 8 bases, in that order; junction bases with no gene match: 0. CDR1 and CDR2 from the germline V gene are SEHNR and FQNEAQ (reference sequence). This CDR3 has 13 amino acids.

Points on this clonotype: Since a much larger clone is just one base distant, this may be a read error. V usage is TRBV2 and J usage is TRBJ2-7, with 9 bases matching TRBD2. Germline-derived CDR1 and CDR2 are SNHLY and FYNNEI. After removal of 3 bases from V and 2 bases from J, the junction contained 14 bases not matched to a gene. The CDR3 length is 18 residues. In DNA form, the CDR3 reads TGTGCCAGCAGTGAGCGGCTAGCGGGACGCCTATCTACCTACGAGCAGTACTTC. This sequence encodes CASSERLAGRLSTYEQYF.

V usage is TRBV4-2 and J usage is TRBJ2-5; 13 positions agree with TRBD2. CDR1 and CDR2 from the germline V gene are LGHNA and YNFKEQ. The CDR3 is 20 residues long. After removal of 4 bases from V and 5 bases from J, the junction contained 19 bases not matched to a gene. The CDR3 DNA reads TGTGCCAGCAGCCGAGAGTCCGGGACTAGCGGGATCTCGCCGCGTGAGACCCAGTACTTC. Protein product: CASSRESGTSGISPRETQYF.

This rearrangement joins TRBV29-1 to TRBJ2-7; D unresolved. With 4 bases removed from V and 6 bases from J, the gap between germline ends came to 7 bases. CDR1 SQVTM and CDR2 ANQGSEA come from the germline V gene. This CDR3 is built from 10 residues. The CDR3 sequence: CSVGSREQYV. The CDR3 nucleotides are TGCAGCGTTGGTAGCCGCGAGCAGTACGTC.